These T cell receptor beta chains were read from a single sample in a study of beta chain features in type 1 diabetes. Sequencing was performed with immunoSEQ multiplex PCR; in TCRdb, only in-frame clones are kept and a portion is missing. The repertoire consists of 150,000 or so clones, with about 8.7% occurring once and the leading ten covering 0.6% to 0.85%. Material: central memory CD4+ T cells from blood. These receptors all stem from a man between 18 and 35 years old in good health. Both conserved end residues are part of each CDR3. The D gene is left open where the match is weak. Where a row states a size, it is once, few, many or the class of an expanded clone; other rows omit it.

size: .
D: .
V: TRBV27
J: TRBJ2-1
DNA: TGTGCCAGCATCGGGGTCTACAATGAGCAGTTCTTC
CDR3: CASIGVYNEQFF

size: .
D: .
V: TRBV7-9
J: TRBJ2-2
DNA: TGTGCCAGCAGCCCACCGGCGGTCGGCGGGGAGCTGTTTTTT
CDR3: CASSPPAVGGELFF

size: .
D: .
V: TRBV6-6
J: TRBJ1-2
DNA: TGTGCCAGCCAGCCAGGGGTAAGCGGCTACACCTTC
CDR3: CASQPGVSGYTF

size: .
D: TRBD1
V: TRBV6-1
J: TRBJ1-2
DNA: TGTGCCAGCAGTCTGGACAGGGTTGGCTACACCTTC
CDR3: CASSLDRVGYTF

size: .
D: TRBD1
V: TRBV9
J: TRBJ1-6
DNA: TGTGCCAGCAGCGTCGATACAGGGGATTCACCCCTCCACTTT
CDR3: CASSVDTGDSPLHF

size: .
D: .
V: TRBV7-9
J: TRBJ1-3
DNA: TGTGCCAGCAGCAACCTTGGTAGCTCTGGAAACACCATATATTTT
CDR3: CASSNLGSSGNTIYF

size: few
D: .
V: TRBV5-5
J: TRBJ2-1
DNA: TGTGCCAGCAGCTTATGGGCAGGGGATGAGCAGTTCTTC
CDR3: CASSLWAGDEQFF

size: .
D: .
V: TRBV7-2
J: TRBJ2-7
DNA: TGTGCCAGCAAGCCCCATCGGGAAGGCTCCTACGAGCAGTACTTC
CDR3: CASKPHREGSYEQYF

size: .
D: TRBD1
V: TRBV7-2
J: TRBJ2-7
DNA: TGTGCCAGCAGCTTAGCTCCGGACAGGGAATACGAGCAGTACTTC
CDR3: CASSLAPDREYEQYF

size: many
D: TRBD1
V: TRBV30
J: TRBJ2-7
DNA: TGTGCCTGGAGCGAGACGTGGACAGGGGACTACGAGCAGTACTTC
CDR3: CAWSETWTGDYEQYF

size: .
D: .
V: TRBV7-2
J: TRBJ1-6
DNA: TGTGCCAGCAGCTTAGCTAATAATTCACCCCTCCACTTT
CDR3: CASSLANNSPLHF

size: few
D: TRBD1
V: TRBV4-1
J: TRBJ1-5
DNA: TGCGCCAGCAGCCAAGACCGGGACAGGAATCAGCCCCAGCATTTT
CDR3: CASSQDRDRNQPQHF

size: many
D: .
V: TRBV4-1
J: TRBJ1-3
DNA: TGCGCCAGCAGCCAAGGGTCGGGAGCCGGAAACACCATATATTTT
CDR3: CASSQGSGAGNTIYF

size: few
D: TRBD2
V: TRBV7-9
J: TRBJ2-3
DNA: TGTGCCAGCAGCCCACCGGGACTAGCGGGCCACACAGATACGCAGTATTTT
CDR3: CASSPPGLAGHTDTQYF

size: .
D: TRBD1
V: TRBV2
J: TRBJ1-1
DNA: TGTGCCAGCAGTACGACAGGGATTGGTGAAGCTTTCTTT
CDR3: CASSTTGIGEAFF

size: few
D: TRBD1
V: TRBV19
J: TRBJ2-6
DNA: TGTGCCAGTAGTCCATGGACAGGGAAGCAGGCTGGGGCCAACGTCCTGACTTTC
CDR3: CASSPWTGKQAGANVLTF

size: .
D: .
V: TRBV11-2
J: TRBJ2-7
DNA: TGTGCCAGCAGCTTAGATGGGACACTAAGGTCCTACGAGCAGTACTTC
CDR3: CASSLDGTLRSYEQYF

size: .
D: TRBD1
V: TRBV9
J: TRBJ1-3
DNA: TGTGCCAGCAGCTCCGGGACAGGGAACGGAAACACCATATATTTT
CDR3: CASSSGTGNGNTIYF

size: few
D: TRBD2
V: TRBV7-2
J: TRBJ2-3
DNA: TGTGCCAGCAGCTCCTCCTCCGGGGGGGCTCGTTTTGATACGCAGTATTTT
CDR3: CASSSSSGGARFDTQYF

size: .
D: TRBD1
V: TRBV5-4
J: TRBJ2-7
DNA: TGTGCCAGCAGCCGAGACAGGGGCTCCTACGAGCAGTACTTC
CDR3: CASSRDRGSYEQYF

size: .
D: .
V: TRBV7-9
J: TRBJ2-7
DNA: TGTGCCAGCAGCTTGGCGGGGAAGTACGAGCAGTACTTC
CDR3: CASSLAGKYEQYF

size: many
D: .
V: TRBV18
J: TRBJ2-1
DNA: TGTGCCAGCTCACCGGGCTCCAACAATGAGCAGTTCTTC
CDR3: CASSPGSNNEQFF

size: few
D: TRBD1
V: TRBV7-2
J: TRBJ2-7
DNA: TGTGCCAGCAGCTTACAACCCGGGACAGGGGCCCGCGAGCAGTACTTC
CDR3: CASSLQPGTGAREQYF

size: .
D: .
V: TRBV18
J: TRBJ2-1
DNA: TGTGCCAGCTCACCAGGGGGCGATTTGAATGAGCAGTTCTTC
CDR3: CASSPGGDLNEQFF

size: .
D: .
V: TRBV10-3
J: TRBJ1-5
DNA: TGTGCCATCAGTGAGTCAGCGGGGGATCAGCCCCAGCATTTT
CDR3: CAISESAGDQPQHF

size: few
D: .
V: TRBV7-2
J: TRBJ2-6
DNA: TGTGCCAGCAGCCAATGGGAGAGCTCTGGGGCCAACGTCCTGACTTTC
CDR3: CASSQWESSGANVLTF

size: few
D: .
V: TRBV7-2
J: TRBJ2-5
DNA: TGTGCCAGCAGCTTCTCGGGGAGCCAAGAGACCCAGTACTTC
CDR3: CASSFSGSQETQYF

size: many
D: .
V: TRBV5-1
J: TRBJ2-7
DNA: TGCGCCAGCAGCTTGATTGTATTCGGGGAGCAGTACTTC
CDR3: CASSLIVFGEQYF

size: few
D: .
V: TRBV29-1
J: TRBJ2-1
DNA: TGCAGCGTTGAGTTGACTAGAGGTATGAGCTCCTACAATGAGCAGTTCTTC
CDR3: CSVELTRGMSSYNEQFF

size: many
D: .
V: TRBV28
J: TRBJ1-5
DNA: TGTGCCAGCAGCTCCGGGGGGCCCCAGCATTTT
CDR3: CASSSGGPQHF

size: .
D: .
V: TRBV7-2
J: TRBJ2-3
DNA: TGTGCCAGCAGACGGGTCCGGGAGAGCACAGATACGCAGTATTTT
CDR3: CASRRVRESTDTQYF

size: few
D: .
V: TRBV2
J: TRBJ1-1
DNA: TGTGCCAGAAGAGACAACTTGAACACTGAAGCTTTCTTT
CDR3: CARRDNLNTEAFF

size: .
D: TRBD2
V: TRBV5-1
J: TRBJ2-3
DNA: TGCGCCAGCAGATTAGCGGGGGGCCGCACAGATACGCAGTATTTT
CDR3: CASRLAGGRTDTQYF

size: few
D: .
V: TRBV4-1
J: TRBJ1-2
DNA: TGCGCCAGCAGCCAAGGCCAGGCCAACTATGGCTACACCTTC
CDR3: CASSQGQANYGYTF